This T cell receptor (beta chain) came from a study of T cells in Graves' hyperthyroidism and ophthalmopathy. Notes on the study in general: Expanded thyroid clonotypes (above 0.001) were mostly also found in blood.

This clonotype was recorded a few times. As yet, its antigen is unknown. Amplification of TCR beta CDR3 regions was performed using RNA transcripts as template. Using the HTBI primer set, a first-round RT-PCR was run on the TCR CDR3. TCRdb called the multiplex PCR reads again in MiXCR, with one record for every CDR3 protein. The sample contains around 350,000 distinct CDR3 sequences, 20% to 30% of which appear only once. The V and J ends lost 7 bases and 4 bases, in that order; junction bases with no gene match: 18. The CDR3 length is 19 residues. Germline V gene data show CDR1 as LGHNT and CDR2 as FRNRAP. Disease duration under 2 months; hyperthyroidism patients were aged 18 to 65. Not enrolled were patients with uncontrolled infection, other autoimmune disease, pregnancy or lactation. For the diagnoses, clinical symptoms, serum thyroxine and TRAb, thyroid ultrasound and orbital computed tomography were used.

This clonotype was sampled from a man over 45 with Graves' hyperthyroidism. The specimen was blood. The chain has TRBV12-5 and TRBJ2-1; 11 bases fit TRBD2. CDR3 region: CASAFSGGGSGRDYNEQFF. The CDR3 DNA follows: TGTGCTAGTGCCTTCTCAGGGGGCGGTAGCGGGAGGGATTACAATGAGCAGTTCTTC.